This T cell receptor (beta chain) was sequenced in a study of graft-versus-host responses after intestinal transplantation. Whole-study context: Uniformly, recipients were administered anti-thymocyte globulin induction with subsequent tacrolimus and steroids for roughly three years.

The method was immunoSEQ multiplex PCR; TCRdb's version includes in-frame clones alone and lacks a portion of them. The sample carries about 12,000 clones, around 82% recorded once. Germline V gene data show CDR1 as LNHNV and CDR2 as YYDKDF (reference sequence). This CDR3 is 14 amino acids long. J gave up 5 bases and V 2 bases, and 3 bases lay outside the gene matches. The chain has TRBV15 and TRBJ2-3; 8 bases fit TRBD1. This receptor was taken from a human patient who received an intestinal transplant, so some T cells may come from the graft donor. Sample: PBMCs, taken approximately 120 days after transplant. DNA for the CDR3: TGTGCCACCAGCAGACAGGGGGCAGGAGATACGCAGTATTTT. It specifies CATSRQGAGDTQYF.